This T cell receptor beta chain originates from a study of CXCR3-negative and CXCR3-positive naive CD8 T cells (dated by TCRdb to 2018 to 2020). Describing the broader study: Some 150 million TRB reads were obtained in total, roughly 1.5 +/- 0.3 million reads per library. The diversity and physicochemical repertoire analyses included around 10 donors pooled from two independent experiments. The TRBV-TRBJ cluster analysis covered naive subsets from five or six donors and memory cells from 3 donors.

CDR1 and CDR2 are read off the germline V gene as SGHDT and YYEEEE. Inclusive of the bounding cysteine and phenylalanine, the CDR3 is 17 residues long. No DNA sequence is on record. Instrument used: NextSeq 550. The Human TCR Profiling Kit (MiLaboratory) was used to make UMI-labeled 5' RACE TRB cDNA libraries. cDNA synthesis used the entire amount of extracted RNA, and PCR amplification then used the entire amount of cDNA produced. Libraries were prepared in parallel using an identical number of PCR cycles. Per the authors' processing: About 48,000 +/- 9,800 unique UMI-labeled TRB cDNA molecules per library were extracted with MIGEC and MiXCR, with at least two reads per UMI required. Each library averaged about 40,000 +/- 10,000 functional in-frame TRB CDR3 nucleotide clonotypes without stop codons. After downsampling to 5000 UMI-labeled TRB molecules per sample, diversity metrics, including normalized Shannon-Wiener and Chao1, were computed in VDJtools. Clonotype-size-weighted physicochemical properties of the central five CDR3 residues (interaction energy, strength, volume and Kidera factor 4) were computed in VDJtools. With the reads reprocessed by TCRdb, a single entry stands for each CDR3 protein sequence and no DNA is reported. These V and J calls are TCRdb output, not the study's own analysis. In this sample's table one finds some 130,000 distinct CDR3 sequences. The ten most abundant clones make up roughly 0.39% of the sample.

Findings and caveats that apply to the study as a whole: Both naive subsets had comparably high repertoire diversity, while memory CD8+ T cells had much lower repertoire diversity. CXCR3 expression partially decreased after cryopreservation, so most assays used freshly isolated PBMCs. Because surface CD5, which is linked to self-reactivity in mice, was comparable between the naive subsets, TCR interaction strength was also inferred from TRB CDR3 physicochemical properties. TRB CDR3s from CXCR3-positive naive cells showed higher hydrophobicity (lower Kidera factor 4), lower energy, and higher strength and volume indices than CXCR3-negative naive cells. Naive CXCR3-negative and CXCR3-positive cells from the same donor showed similar TRBV-TRBJ usage, whereas memory cells showed distinct patterns.

On this clonotype itself: This receptor's antigen is unknown.

Each CD8+ T cell subset was flow-sorted in triplicate, and 300,000 to 350,000 cells per subset were placed directly into RLT lysis buffer. To keep memory contaminants out, a stringent definition of naive CD8+ T cells was applied: CD45RO-CCR7+CD27+CD95-. Peripheral blood mononuclear cells were isolated from buffy coats using standard density gradient centrifugation. Naive CXCR3-negative and CXCR3-positive CD8+ T cells were flow-sorted using a FACSAria III. An RNeasy Mini Kit was used to extract total RNA from the sorted cells. The clonotype comes from a human donor in good health. Some clones in this sample may be carry-over from other donors' samples. The chain uses TRBV5-6 and TRBJ2-1; no DNA is available, so the TRBD1 call from TCRdb remains unchecked. The sample taken for sequencing was naive CXCR3+ CD8+ T cells from blood. Explained via the paper, the cell subset or site label denotes: CD45RO-CCR7+CD27+CD95- naive CD8+ T cells expressing CXCR3 (TNR3+). For the CDR3, the sequence is CASSFGGASGSYNEQFF. The full variable domain, with segments outside the CDR3 supplied by the reference TRBV5-6 and TRBJ2-1 proteins, appears as DAGVTQSPTHLIKTRGQQVTLRCSPKSGHDTVSWYQQALGQGPQFIFQYYEEEERQRGNFPDRFSGHQFPNYSSELNVNALLLGDSALYLCASSFGGASGSYNEQFFGPGTRLTVL.